The text below deals with one T cell receptor (beta chain). The sample belongs to a study of blood T cell repertoires in COVID-19. Overall study context: Researchers got acute and convalescent COVID-19 samples from the United States, Italy and Spain.

In the study's own analysis: From reference gene primer amplification, estimates of nucleated cell counts were derived. Using immunoSEQ multiplex PCR, the repertoire was profiled, and TCRdb retains in-frame clones only, with some absent. That table gives V, J and clone size, and the DNA gave D and trimming. The sample includes under 170,000 clones, around four fifths of them seen just once. Trimming cost V 5 bases and J 5 bases; bases outside gene matches: 10. The germline gives CDR1 KGHDR, CDR2 SFDVKD. The CDR3 sequence is 16 residues long. The origin of this receptor is a man aged 65 to 85 with acute or convalescent COVID-19. The V gene is TRBV24-1, the J gene TRBJ2-7; TRBD2 agrees at 11 bases. The sample comprised peripheral blood. The CDR3 is CATSGTATSGSHEQYF. In DNA form, the CDR3 reads TGTGCCACCAGTGGGACAGCTACTAGCGGGAGCCACGAGCAGTACTTC.